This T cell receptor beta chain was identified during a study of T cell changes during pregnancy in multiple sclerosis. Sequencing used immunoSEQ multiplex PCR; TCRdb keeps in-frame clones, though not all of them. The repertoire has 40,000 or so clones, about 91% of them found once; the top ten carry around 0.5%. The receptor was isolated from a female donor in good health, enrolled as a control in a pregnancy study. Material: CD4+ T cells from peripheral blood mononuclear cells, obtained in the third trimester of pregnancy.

Written as DNA, the CDR3 is TGTGCCAGCATTAGGGGGAGGGGGGGATACAATGAGCAGTTCTTC. Protein: CASIRGRGGYNEQFF. The chain carries TRBV5-4 and TRBJ2-1, with a weak D call TRBD2 (7 bases). Germline CDR1 is SGHNT and CDR2 is YYREEE (reference sequence). This CDR3 is built from 15 residues. The V gene lost 6 bases and the J gene lost 4 bases, with 17 bases spanning the gap. Looking up the rest from reference TRBV5-4 and TRBJ2-1 gives the full variable domain: ETGVTQSPTHLIKTRGQQVTLRCSSQSGHNTVSWYQQALGQGPQFIFQYYREEENGRGNFPPRFSGLQFPNYSSELNVNALELDDSALYLCASIRGRGGYNEQFFGPGTRLTVL.